Listed below are T cell receptor beta chains from one sample, sequenced in a study of shared clonotypes between healthy human individuals. Measured with immunoSEQ multiplex PCR; TCRdb has only the in-frame clones, and not every one. In the table there are fewer than 500,000 clones, roughly 79% of which are singletons. Specimen: PBMCs. These receptors all stem from a woman in her 40s in good health. Some clones in this sample may be carry-over from other donors' samples. Each CDR3 is given with its conserved first and last residue. D genes are given only for firm matches. The size field is filled for only some rows; it gives once, few, many or a size class.

D | J | size | V | DNA | CDR3
TRBD1 | TRBJ2-7 | . | TRBV7-2 | TGTGCCAGCAGCTTTCGGACAGGGCAGGACGAGCAGTACTTC | CASSFRTGQDEQYF
TRBD2 | TRBJ2-3 | . | TRBV2 | TGTGCCAGCAGGGTCGTTAGCGGGACTTGGGCGGATACGCAGTATTTT | CASRVVSGTWADTQYF
TRBD2 | TRBJ2-3 | . | TRBV7-7 | TGTGCTAGCAGCCCTGGACTAGCGGGGACCACAGATACGCAGTATTTT | CASSPGLAGTTDTQYF
. | TRBJ1-3 | . | TRBV28 | TGTGCCAGCAGGTCTGGCAGGGCCGGAAACACCATATATTTT | CASRSGRAGNTIYF
TRBD2 | TRBJ2-7 | . | TRBV10-3 | TGTGCCATCTCAGGAGCGGGAGGGTCCTACGAGCAGTACTTC | CAISGAGGSYEQYF
. | TRBJ2-1 | . | TRBV20-1 | TGCAGTGCTAGAGCTTACAATGAGCAGTTCTTC | CSARAYNEQFF
TRBD1 | TRBJ2-1 | once | TRBV15 | TGTGCCACCAGCAGAAATCAGGGGGCCGGTGAGCAGTTCTTC | CATSRNQGAGEQFF
. | TRBJ2-7 | . | TRBV19 | TGTGCCAGTAGTACCGGGACTGGTGCCCCCTACGAGCAGTACTTC | CASSTGTGAPYEQYF
TRBD1 | TRBJ2-2 | . | TRBV7-3 | TGTGCCAGCAGCTCACCCGGACAGGGGGCCGGGGAGCTGGTTTTT | CASSSPGQGAGELVF
. | TRBJ2-7 | once | TRBV5-1 | TGCGCCAGCAGCTTCCCGGCAGGCTACGAGCAGTACTTC | CASSFPAGYEQYF
. | TRBJ2-2 | few | TRBV5-4 | TGTGCCAGCAGGGCTCTAGCGTCTGGGGAGCTGTTTTTT | CASRALASGELFF
. | TRBJ2-7 | . | TRBV5-4 | TGTGCCAGCAGCTTGGGCGGAGGGGGCCCCTACGAGCAGTACTTC | CASSLGGGGPYEQYF
. | TRBJ1-2 | few | TRBV9 | TGTGCCAGCAGCGTAGGTTGGGGACGAGAGGGCTACACCTTC | CASSVGWGREGYTF
. | TRBJ1-5 | . | TRBV6-1 | TGTGCCAGCAGGCAGGGTGCTCAGCCCCAGCATTTT | CASRQGAQPQHF
TRBD1 | TRBJ2-2 | . | TRBV10-3 | TGTGCCATCAGCCCGGACAGGGTTGGGGAGCTGTTTTTT | CAISPDRVGELFF
TRBD1 | TRBJ2-5 | once | TRBV4-2 | TGTGCCAGCAGCCAACCCGGGACAGGGATAGAGACCCAGTACTTC | CASSQPGTGIETQYF
. | TRBJ2-7 | . | TRBV6-5 | TGTGCCAGCAGTTACCTCTCGGGGGCGAGCGAGCAGTACTTC | CASSYLSGASEQYF
. | TRBJ2-6 | once | TRBV27 | TGTGCCAGCAGTTTAAAGGGCTCTGGGGCCAACGTCCTGACTTTC | CASSLKGSGANVLTF
TRBD1 | TRBJ2-1 | . | TRBV7-9 | TGTGCCAGCAGCCGCCGGGACAGGACGAGCTCCTACAATGAGCAGTTCTTC | CASSRRDRTSSYNEQFF
. | TRBJ1-2 | . | TRBV7-2 | TGTGCCAGCAGCTTGGTAACCGGCTATGGCTACACCTTC | CASSLVTGYGYTF
. | TRBJ1-1 | . | TRBV28 | TGTGCCAGCAGCGGGGGGGGATCCCTGTCGCACACTGAAGCTTTCTTT | CASSGGGSLSHTEAFF
TRBD1 | TRBJ1-1 | . | TRBV5-1 | TGCGCCAGCAGCTCCCCAGGACAGGACACTGAAGCTTTCTTT | CASSSPGQDTEAFF
TRBD2 | TRBJ2-7 | few | TRBV9 | TGTGCCAGCAGCGTAGAGGGGACTAGGGGGAACGAGCAGTACTTC | CASSVEGTRGNEQYF
. | TRBJ2-7 | few | TRBV20-1 | TGCAGTGCTGAAAGATACGAGCAGTACTTC | CSAERYEQYF
. | TRBJ2-1 | . | TRBV28 | TGTGCCAGCAGTTCGGACAGGGCAGTCGGGACTAGAAACAATGAGCAGTTCTTC | CASSSDRAVGTRNNEQFF
. | TRBJ2-7 | . | TRBV6-1 | TGTGCCAGCAGTGAAGCGCCCGGCGTGAAAGGAGAGCAGTACTTC | CASSEAPGVKGEQYF
TRBD1 | TRBJ1-5 | few | TRBV6-6 | TGTGCCAGCAGCCCCGGGACAGTTGGGAATCAGCCCCAGCATTTT | CASSPGTVGNQPQHF
TRBD1 | TRBJ2-2 | few | TRBV28 | TGTGCCAGCAGTTTCAGGGGACAGATCACCGGGGAGCTGTTTTTT | CASSFRGQITGELFF
TRBD1 | TRBJ1-4 | . | TRBV18 | TGTGCCAGCTCCCGACAGGGAGAAAAACTGTTTTTT | CASSRQGEKLFF
TRBD2 | TRBJ2-1 | . | TRBV28 | TGTGCCAGCAGCAGATTGATGGGACTAGACTACAATGAGCAGTTCTTC | CASSRLMGLDYNEQFF
. | TRBJ2-5 | . | TRBV7-9 | TGTGCCAGCAGCGAAAAACTAGCACTGTACCAAGAGACCCAGTACTTC | CASSEKLALYQETQYF
. | TRBJ2-4 | few | TRBV14 | TGTGCCAGCAGCCCGCGTCGAACAGGGTTGACCAAAAACATTCAGTACTTC | CASSPRRTGLTKNIQYF
. | TRBJ2-1 | . | TRBV2 | TGTGCCAGCATGCGGCGGGATGCCTACAATGAGCAGTTCTTC | CASMRRDAYNEQFF
. | TRBJ2-1 | . | TRBV18 | TGTGCCAGCTCACCAATCTCTGGTGAGCAGTTCTTC | CASSPISGEQFF
. | TRBJ2-5 | . | TRBV7-3 | TGTGCCAGCAACTCCGAGGGACGGGCAGGCGAGACCCAGTACTTC | CASNSEGRAGETQYF
. | TRBJ2-1 | . | TRBV6-1 | TGTGCCAGCAGGTTAAGTTGGTCCCTTTACAATGAGCAGTTCTTC | CASRLSWSLYNEQFF
. | TRBJ1-2 | . | TRBV5-1 | TGCGCCAGCAGCTTGTCAAGGGACTATGGCTACACCTTC | CASSLSRDYGYTF
. | TRBJ1-1 | . | TRBV5-1 | TGCGCCAGCAGGGGGGTACCTTTGGACACTGAAGCTTTCTTT | CASRGVPLDTEAFF
. | TRBJ2-6 | . | TRBV2 | TGTGCCAGCAGTGAAGGGCCGGGTAGGGGCTCTGGGGCCAACGTCCTGACTTTC | CASSEGPGRGSGANVLTF
. | TRBJ1-2 | . | TRBV18 | TGTGCCAGCTCACCACAGGGTAAAAAGGGATATGGCTACACCTTC | CASSPQGKKGYGYTF
. | TRBJ2-3 | . | TRBV7-2 | TGTGCCAGCAGCCCCTACAGGAACACAGATACGCAGTATTTT | CASSPYRNTDTQYF
. | TRBJ2-2 | . | TRBV15 | TGTGCCACCTCTTTATGGACTAACACCGGGGAGCTGTTTTTT | CATSLWTNTGELFF
. | TRBJ1-4 | once | TRBV9 | TGTGCCAGCAGCCCCGGTCCTTACCATAATGAAAAACTGTTTTTT | CASSPGPYHNEKLFF
. | TRBJ2-5 | . | TRBV10-3 | TGTGCCATCTCTGCGGATGCGTACCAAGAGACCCAGTACTTC | CAISADAYQETQYF
TRBD2 | TRBJ2-5 | . | TRBV27 | TGTGCCAGCAGTTTAGCGGGAGGGGGGACCCAGTACTTC | CASSLAGGGTQYF
TRBD1 | TRBJ2-7 | once | TRBV29-1 | TGCAGCGTTCGGACAGGGGGCAATACCGAGCAGTACTTC | CSVRTGGNTEQYF
TRBD2 | TRBJ2-1 | . | TRBV30 | TGTGCCTGCCTGGCGGCTAGCGGGAGTAATGAGCAGTTCTTC | CACLAASGSNEQFF
. | TRBJ1-5 | . | TRBV2 | TGTGCCAGCAGTCCAGGTAGCAATCAGCCCCAGCATTTT | CASSPGSNQPQHF
TRBD1 | TRBJ2-7 | . | TRBV7-6 | TGTGCCAGCAGCGTAGACAGGGACCTTTACGAGCAGTACTTC | CASSVDRDLYEQYF
TRBD1 | TRBJ1-2 | . | TRBV10-3 | TGTGTCGCCCGGGGGACAGGGGCTCGTGAGACCTATGGCTACACCTTC | CVARGTGARETYGYTF
TRBD2 | TRBJ2-5 | . | TRBV15 | TGTGCCACCAGCAGAGGACTAGCTGAGACCCAGTACTTC | CATSRGLAETQYF
TRBD2 | TRBJ2-5 | . | TRBV28 | TGTGCCAGCAGTTTTGCTAGCGGGAGGGCCCCCCCAGGGACCCAGTACTTC | CASSFASGRAPPGTQYF
TRBD1 | TRBJ1-1 | . | TRBV5-4 | TGTGCCAGCAGCGCACGGACAGGGCAGAACACTGAAGCTTTCTTT | CASSARTGQNTEAFF
. | TRBJ1-2 | . | TRBV4-1 | TGCGCCAGCAGCCAAGATCCCCAGGGGACCTATGGCTACACCTTC | CASSQDPQGTYGYTF
. | TRBJ1-4 | once | TRBV18 | TGTGCCAGCTCACCAGGGGGGCCTGGGCTGTTTTTT | CASSPGGPGLFF